This T cell receptor beta chain emerged from a study of blood T cell repertoires in COVID-19. The CDR3 extends over 15 amino acids. Germline values: CDR1 MNHEY, CDR2 SMNVEV (reference sequence). Germline trimming cut 2 bases from V and 5 bases from J; bases unmatched to any gene: 7. The Seattle patients, enrolled during active infection, were followed longitudinally. Produced via immunoSEQ multiplex PCR; TCRdb's table is partial and in-frame only. The sample has about 230,000 clones; 65% to 90% are singletons. The sequence came from a man aged 45 to 65 with COVID-19, enrolled during active disease. The V gene is TRBV27, the J gene TRBJ2-5; 8 bases fit TRBD1. Sequences were obtained from peripheral blood. In DNA, the CDR3 is TGTGCCAGCAGTTTAAACAGGGGGATAGGGGAGACCCAGTACTTC. The encoded protein is CASSLNRGIGETQYF.